The sequence of this T cell receptor (beta chain) was determined in a study of neurological immune-mediated disorders. Germline values: CDR1 SEHNR, CDR2 FQNEAQ (reference sequence). V gave up 3 bases and J gave up 1 base, with 9 bases separating them. The CDR3 is 14 amino acids. This clonotype was counted many times. TCRdb redid the calling of the 5' RACE reads with MiXCR, one entry per CDR3 protein. The sample shows 55,000 to 70,000 distinct CDR3 sequences, roughly 10% of them seen only once. The clonotype comes from a man in his sixties in good health. The sequencing sample was made of PBMCs. The chain combines TRBV7-9 with TRBJ1-1, with D perhaps TRBD1 (5 bases). DNA of the CDR3: TGTGCCAGCAGCTTTGCAGGGCAGAACACTGAAGCTTTCTTT. Amino acids: CASSFAGQNTEAFF. Full variable domain (remainder filled in from reference TRBV7-9 and TRBJ1-1): DTGVSQNPRHKITKRGQNVTFRCDPISEHNRLYWYRQTLGQGPEFLTYFQNEAQLEKSRLLSDRFSAERPKGSFSTLEIQRTEQGDSAMYLCASSFAGQNTEAFFGQGTRLTVV.